This T cell receptor (beta chain) was found in a study of a mutant IDH1 vaccine in newly diagnosed glioma. The overall study: Among treated patients, roughly 62% were male and roughly 38% female, and mean age was approximately 43 years. Patients arrived already treated with radiotherapy, temozolomide, or both, most having had both.

Libraries were prepared by immunoSEQ multiplex PCR; TCRdb keeps only in-frame clonotypes and omits some of them. Seen here are around 64,000 clones, 65% to 85% observed once, and the top ten hold approximately 4.4%. Time point of the sample: baseline, week 1 (first vaccination visit). Described treatment: pre-vaccination baseline after standard-of-care therapy. The CDR3 is 14 amino acids. V was clipped by 0 bases and J by 6 bases, with 11 bases between them. Germline loops: CDR1 MRHNA, CDR2 SNTAGT. General study points: Pseudoprogression seemingly bore no relation to changes in top peripheral T cell clonotypes. Detectable vaccine-induced immune responses arose in 80% to 95% of patients.

Turning to this clone: As yet, its antigen is unknown.

This specimen consisted of peripheral blood mononuclear cells (PBMCs), obtained from a glioma patient treated with radiotherapy, temozolomide or both. This TCR came from a woman aged 18-29 years with glioma. Some clones in this sample may be carry-over from other donors' samples. This rearrangement joins TRBV6-4 to TRBJ1-2; D unclear. CDR3 loop: CASSDSRTLHGYTF. CDR3 sequence (DNA): TGTGCCAGCAGTGACTCCCGGACCCTACATGGCTACACCTTC.